The T cell receptor beta chain under discussion was sequenced for a study of technical replicates of blood from a handful of donors. Produced via immunoSEQ multiplex PCR; TCRdb's table is partial and in-frame only. This table has 79,000 or so clones, about 92% appearing once. The clonotype originates from a human donor in good health. Sequenced input: T cells isolated from PBMCs.

As DNA, the CDR3 is TGTGCCAGCTCACCTATCGGGAGTGGTGGCGAGCAGTACTTC. Its translation is CASSPIGSGGEQYF. This chain links TRBV18 with TRBJ2-7, with a possible D match to TRBD2 (6 bases). With 3 bases removed from V and 6 bases from J, the gap between germline ends came to 15 bases. Looked up from germline, CDR1 is KGHSH and CDR2 is LQKENI. This CDR3 spans 14 amino acids.